This entry describes one T cell receptor (beta chain). The antigen remains undetermined. These data originate in a study of read filtering for tumor transcriptome and immune sequencing. Study background: By R-ISS, stages I, II and III held approximately 8, 17 and 7 patients. Whole-transcriptome libraries were prepared after DNase treatment.

From approximately 430 ng of RNA, a library with molecular barcoded alpha/delta and beta/gamma adaptors was made. TCRdb called the reads again in MiXCR, with one record for every CDR3 protein. The data hold 90,000 or so distinct CDR3 sequences, with roughly a fifth observed a single time. The J segment lost 5 bases and the V segment lost 7 bases, leaving 15 bases of the junction unmatched. The CDR3 is 16 amino acids. Germline loops: CDR1 MDHEN, CDR2 SYDVKM. Study-level findings and limits: Correlation between methods rose after single-read clonotypes were removed. This fraction held mixed bone marrow immune cells after CD138-negative sorting.

This receptor was taken from a donor at least 40 years old with multiple myeloma. This chain connects TRBV28 to TRBJ2-3; 7 bases are shared with TRBD1. The sample was a population of CD138-negative cells sorted from bone marrow. The CDR3 DNA reads as TGTGCCAGCACCTTGACGACAGGGCTTTCCGGAGATACGCAGTATTTT. Residues: CASTLTTGLSGDTQYF. The whole variable domain, filled in from reference TRBV28 and TRBJ2-3, reads DVKVTQSSRYLVKRTGEKVFLECVQDMDHENMFWYRQDPGLGLRLIYFSYDVKMKEKGDIPEGYSVSREKKERFSLILESASTNQTSMYLCASTLTTGLSGDTQYFGPGTRLTVL.